This TCR beta chain was recovered during a study of T cell responses to AZD1222 COVID-19 vaccine. About the study: Analyses pooled second doses at about 4 or about 12 weeks.

With 2 bases removed from V and 9 bases from J, the gap between germline ends came to 8 bases. The CDR3 has 12 residues. Assay: immunoSEQ multiplex PCR; the TCRdb copy retains only in-frame clones and omits some. The sample records about 110,000 clones, 85% to 90% being singletons. The chain links TRBV12-3 or TRBV12-4 to TRBJ2-1; D uncertain. The TCR sequence derives from an adult in good health. Sequenced here: peripheral blood, sampled on day 0 of AZD1222 vaccination. CDR3 amino acids: CASSLIGVEQFF. In DNA, the CDR3 is TGTGCCAGCAGTTTAATAGGCGTTGAGCAGTTCTTC.